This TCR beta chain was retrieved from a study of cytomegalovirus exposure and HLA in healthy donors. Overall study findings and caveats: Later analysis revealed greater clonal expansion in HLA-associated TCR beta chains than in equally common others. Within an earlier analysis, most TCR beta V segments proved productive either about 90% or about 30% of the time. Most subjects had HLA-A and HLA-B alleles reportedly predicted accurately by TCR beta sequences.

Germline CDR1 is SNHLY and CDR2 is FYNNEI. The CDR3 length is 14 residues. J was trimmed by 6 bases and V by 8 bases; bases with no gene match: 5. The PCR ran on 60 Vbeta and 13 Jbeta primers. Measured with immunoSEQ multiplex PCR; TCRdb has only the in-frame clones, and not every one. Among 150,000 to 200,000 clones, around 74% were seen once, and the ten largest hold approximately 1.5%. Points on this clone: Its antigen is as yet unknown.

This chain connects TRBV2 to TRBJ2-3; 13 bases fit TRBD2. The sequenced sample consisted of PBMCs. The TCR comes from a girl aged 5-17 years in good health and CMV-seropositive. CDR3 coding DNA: TGTGCCAGCGGACTAGCGGGGGCGAGGGATACGCAGTATTTT. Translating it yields CASGLAGARDTQYF.